What follows are 30 T cell receptor beta chains derived from one specimen sequenced in a study of cytomegalovirus exposure and HLA in healthy donors. The study ran its PCR with 60 Vbeta and 13 Jbeta primers. The repertoire was sequenced with immunoSEQ multiplex PCR; TCRdb's copy has only in-frame clones and lacks some. The sample yields about 210,000 clones, about 80% seen once. Sequencing was done on a sample of PBMCs. These receptors were taken from a male donor in good health and CMV-seronegative.

This clone has only one observation. This chain uses TRBV27 with TRBJ2-6; TRBD1 agrees at 11 bases. Germline V gene lookup returns CDR1 MNHEY and CDR2 SMNVEV (reference sequence). The V gene end was trimmed by 6 bases and the J gene end by 0 bases; junction bases not matched to a gene: 7. The CDR3 extends over 18 amino acids. The CDR3 spells CASRDRGLHLSGANVLTF. CDR3 in DNA: TGTGCCAGCAGGGACAGGGGGCTACACCTCTCTGGGGCCAACGTCCTGACTTTC.

For this clone: The identical CDR3 is also encoded by other nucleotide sequences in the sample. J is TRBJ1-5 and V is TRBV5-6; a weak D match, TRBD1 (6 bases). This CDR3 spans 16 amino acids. Trimming shortened V by 0 bases and J by 1 base, and 11 bases separated the two germline ends. Germline V CDR1 and CDR2: SGHDT, YYEEEE. The CDR3 loop reads CASSLGAGASNQPQHF. The CDR3 nucleotides are TGTGCCAGCAGCTTGGGGGCAGGGGCAAGCAATCAGCCCCAGCATTTT. Supplemented by reference TRBV5-6 and TRBJ1-5, the full variable domain reads DAGVTQSPTHLIKTRGQQVTLRCSPKSGHDTVSWYQQALGQGPQFIFQYYEEEERQRGNFPDRFSGHQFPNYSSELNVNALLLGDSALYLCASSLGAGASNQPQHFGDGTRLSIL.

The CDR3: CASSIQGYGEQYF. In nucleotides, the CDR3 is TGTGCCAGTAGTATCCAGGGGTACGGCGAGCAGTACTTC. V and J are TRBV19 and TRBJ2-7, with D tentatively TRBD1 (6 bases). The CDR3 loop spans 13 amino acids. CDR1 and CDR2 from the germline V gene are LNHDA and SQIVND (reference sequence). Trimming removed 3 bases from V and 6 bases from J, with 12 bases in between.

The chain carries TRBV18 and TRBJ2-5; no firm D call. This CDR3 is 12 amino acids long. CDR1 and CDR2 (germline): KGHSH, LQKENI. The ends were cut back, 4 bases at V and 2 bases at J, with 5 bases in the middle. CDR3: CASSLTQETQYF. In nucleotides, the CDR3 is TGTGCCAGCTCACTTACTCAAGAGACCCAGTACTTC. Using reference TRBV18 and TRBJ2-5 for the parts outside the CDR3, the full variable domain is NAGVMQNPRHLVRRRGQEARLRCSPMKGHSHVYWYRQLPEEGLKFMVYLQKENIIDESGMPKERFSAEFPKEGPSILRIQQVVRGDSAAYFCASSLTQETQYFGPGTRLLVL.

This chain uses TRBV7-3 with TRBJ1-1; D gene ambiguous. The ends were cut back, 1 base at V and 3 bases at J, with 12 bases in the middle. Germline V gene sequence: CDR1 SGHTA, CDR2 FQGTGA. This CDR3 is built from 15 residues. DNA of the CDR3: TGTGCCAGCAGCTTAAATCGGGGTGGGGACACTGAAGCTTTCTTT. Translated, it gives CASSLNRGGDTEAFF.

This rearrangement joins TRBV4-3 to TRBJ2-7; 7 positions agree with TRBD1. This CDR3 spans 14 amino acids. The J segment lost 5 bases and the V segment lost 0 bases, leaving 4 bases of the junction unmatched. Germline V gene data show CDR1 as LGHNA and CDR2 as YSLEER. The CDR3 loop is CASSQEMQGDEQYF. In DNA form, the CDR3 reads TGCGCCAGCAGCCAAGAAATGCAGGGGGACGAGCAGTACTTC.

The chain couples TRBV23-1 to TRBJ1-5, with TRBD1 as a possible D gene (5 bases). TRBV23-1 is labeled an ORF, and its function is uncertain. The CDR3 extends over 14 amino acids. The V gene lost 2 bases and the J gene lost 13 bases, with 18 bases spanning the gap. The CDR3 loop is CASSQITPRGVQHF. The CDR3 DNA reads as TGCGCCAGCAGTCAAATCACTCCTAGGGGCGTTCAGCATTTT.

The chain is built from TRBV19 and TRBJ2-3; 8 bases are a match to TRBD1. J gave up 1 base and V 7 bases, and 4 bases lay outside the gene matches. The CDR3 has 14 residues. Germline CDR1 and CDR2: LNHDA and SQIVND (reference sequence). The chain's CDR3 is CASTEDRGTDTQYF. The CDR3 DNA follows: TGTGCCAGTACCGAGGACAGGGGCACAGATACGCAGTATTTT.

This rearrangement joins TRBV28 to TRBJ1-1; 7 positions agree with TRBD1. Germline loops: CDR1 MDHEN, CDR2 SYDVKM. The ends lost 4 bases at V and 1 base at J; junction bases unmatched: 6. This CDR3 is built from 15 residues. The CDR3 region has the DNA TGTGCCAGCAGTTCGTCGGGACAGCAGAACACTGAAGCTTTCTTT. This encodes CASSSSGQQNTEAFF.

The chain couples TRBV18 to TRBJ2-5, with TRBD2 as a possible D gene (6 bases). Germline CDR1 reads KGHSH; CDR2 reads LQKENI. There are 14 residues in the CDR3. Trimming took off 3 bases at V and 0 bases at J, with 8 bases between the two ends. The CDR3 nucleotides are TGTGCCAGCTCACCGGCGGGGTACCAAGAGACCCAGTACTTC. Translation gives CASSPAGYQETQYF.

This sequence joins TRBV29-1 and TRBJ2-1; TRBD2 matches 11 bases. J was trimmed by 3 bases and V by 2 bases; bases with no gene match: 3. The CDR3 spans 15 residues. CDR1 and CDR2 from the germline V gene are SQVTM and ANQGSEA. The CDR3 here is CSVERGTSGYNEQFF. For the CDR3, the DNA is TGCAGCGTTGAAAGAGGGACTAGCGGCTACAATGAGCAGTTCTTC.

V and J are TRBV11-2 and TRBJ2-4; no definite D call. In germline, CDR1 is SGHAT, CDR2 FQNNGV. The germline V and J ends were trimmed by 3 bases and 1 base, with 7 bases remaining between them. The CDR3 runs 14 residues. The CDR3 DNA reads as TGTGCCAGCAGCTTCCGGTGGGCCAAAAACATTCAGTACTTC. As protein: CASSFRWAKNIQYF.

The chain couples TRBV4-3 to TRBJ2-2; a weak D match, TRBD1 (6 bases). Germline V gives CDR1 LGHNA, CDR2 YSLEER. There are 15 residues in the CDR3. Between the trimmed V and J ends, which lost 3 bases and 4 bases, there was a span of 12 bases. CDR3 nucleotide sequence: TGCGCCAGCAGCCACCCAACAGGGATCACCGGGGAGCTGTTTTTT. Translated: CASSHPTGITGELFF.

V gene TRBV7-3 combines with J gene TRBJ1-2, with 8 positions matching TRBD1. The V gene's germline CDR1 is SGHTA and CDR2 FQGTGA. V was pared by 5 bases and J by 7 bases, with 6 bases of the junction left unmatched. The CDR3 runs 13 residues. The CDR3 sequence: CASSASDRGGYTF. CDR3 DNA sequence: TGTGCCAGCAGCGCTTCCGACAGGGGTGGCTACACCTTC.

The genes are TRBV29-1 and TRBJ2-3; D unclear. The length of the CDR3 is 12 residues. The germline V gene has CDR1 SQVTM and CDR2 ANQGSEA. V lost 7 bases and J lost 5, with 13 bases in between. CDR3 sequence reads: CSAEAIGDTQYF. CDR3 nucleotides: TGCAGCGCCGAAGCCATTGGAGATACGCAGTATTTT.

The chain recombines TRBV30 with TRBJ1-2; D remains unclear. The germline gives CDR1 GTSNPN, CDR2 SVGIG (reference sequence). The CDR3 contains 13 residues. Trimming took off 3 bases at V and 5 bases at J, with 13 bases between the two ends. The CDR3 loop reads CAWREGYGYGYTF. The CDR3 DNA reads as TGTGCCTGGAGGGAGGGATATGGGTATGGCTACACCTTC.

This chain uses TRBV27 with TRBJ2-3, with 10 bases aligning to TRBD1. This CDR3 comprises 19 residues. From germline, CDR1 is MNHEY and CDR2 SMNVEV (reference sequence). With V trimmed by 2 bases and J by 2 bases, 13 bases remained unmatched. The DNA for the CDR3 is TGTGCCAGCAGTTTAGTTCAATTTGGGGACAGGGGATACACAGATACGCAGTATTTT. Encoded protein: CASSLVQFGDRGYTDTQYF.

This clone came up once. The chain couples TRBV28 to TRBJ2-5; D may be TRBD1 (7 bases). CDR3 size: 15 residues. Trimming took off 5 bases at V and 3 bases at J, with 16 bases between the two ends. Germline V gene data show CDR1 as MDHEN and CDR2 as SYDVKM. For the CDR3, the DNA is TGTGCCAGCAGTCCCAGGGGGGATCTGAAAGAGACCCAGTACTTC. Its protein is CASSPRGDLKETQYF.

V gene TRBV11-2 combines with J gene TRBJ1-6; TRBD1 matches 10 bases. Trimming removed 4 bases from V and 9 bases from J; junction bases left unmatched: 6. This CDR3 comprises 15 residues. Germline lookup yields CDR1 SGHAT and CDR2 FQNNGV. CDR3 nucleotide sequence: TGTGCCAGCAGCTGGGACAGGGGCAACAGTTCACCCCTCCACTTT. This gives the protein CASSWDRGNSSPLHF.

The chain is built from TRBV28 and TRBJ1-3; 10 bases fit TRBD1. J lost 4 bases, V lost 6 bases, and 3 bases had no gene match. Germline V gives CDR1 MDHEN, CDR2 SYDVKM. This CDR3 has 14 amino acids. CDR3 residues: CASRGQGWGNTIYF. In DNA, the CDR3 is TGTGCCAGCAGGGGACAGGGGTGGGGAAACACCATATATTTT.

The chain couples TRBV2 to TRBJ1-5, with D perhaps TRBD1 (6 bases). From germline, CDR1 is SNHLY and CDR2 FYNNEI. CDR3 length equals 15 residues. Trimming pared 6 bases from V and 2 bases from J, leaving 14 bases between. The CDR3 coding sequence is TGTGCCAGCAGCGAATCCAGGGGAGGCAATCAGCCCCAGCATTTT. This encodes CASSESRGGNQPQHF.

This chain joins TRBV7-9 and TRBJ1-6, with 7 positions matching TRBD1. This CDR3 is built from 14 residues. Per germline, CDR1 SEHNR and CDR2 FQNEAQ (reference sequence). J was trimmed by 4 bases and V by 5 bases; bases with no gene match: 2. CDR3 sequence (DNA): TGTGCCAGCAGCAGGGGACAGTATAATTCACCCCTCCACTTT. This sequence encodes CASSRGQYNSPLHF. Filled out from reference TRBV7-9 and TRBJ1-6, the complete variable domain reads DTGVSQNPRHKITKRGQNVTFRCDPISEHNRLYWYRQTLGQGPEFLTYFQNEAQLEKSRLLSDRFSAERPKGSFSTLEIQRTEQGDSAMYLCASSRGQYNSPLHFGNGTRLTVT.

The rearrangement joins TRBV7-2 to TRBJ2-4; TRBD1 agrees at 9 bases. CDR3 size: 17 residues. The trim removed 5 bases at V and 0 bases at J, leaving 8 bases unmatched. Germline assignment: CDR1 SGHTA and CDR2 FQGNSA. CDR3 region: CASSLGQGFEAKNIQYF. CDR3 nucleotide sequence: TGTGCCAGCAGCCTAGGACAGGGGTTCGAAGCCAAAAACATTCAGTACTTC.

The chain couples TRBV7-3 to TRBJ2-5, with 15 bases aligning to TRBD2. This CDR3 spans 16 amino acids. The J segment lost 3 bases and the V segment lost 6 bases, leaving 5 bases of the junction unmatched. Looked up from germline, CDR1 is SGHTA and CDR2 is FQGTGA. For the CDR3, the DNA is TGTGCCAGCAGTAATGGACTAGCGGGGGGGGAAGAGACCCAGTACTTC. It translates to CASSNGLAGGEETQYF. Combining the CDR3 with reference TRBV7-3 and TRBJ2-5 gives the whole variable domain GAGVSQTPSNKVTEKGKYVELRCDPISGHTALYWYRQSLGQGPEFLIYFQGTGAADDSGLPNDRFFAVRPEGSVSTLKIQRTERGDSAVYLCASSNGLAGGEETQYFGPGTRLLVL.

This clone was recorded a few times. The V and J genes are TRBV7-3 and TRBJ2-7, with 13 nucleotides matching TRBD2. Germline CDR1 reads SGHTA; CDR2 reads FQGTGA. This CDR3 spans 15 amino acids. After removal of 4 bases from V and 5 bases from J, the junction contained 5 bases not matched to a gene. CDR3 sequence reads: CASSSAGLAGDEQYF. CDR3 DNA: TGTGCCAGCAGCTCCGCCGGACTAGCGGGAGACGAGCAGTACTTC.

CDR3 coding DNA: TGTGCCAGCAGCGAGTTTACAGGGGCCTATGGCTACACCTTC. Amino acid sequence: CASSEFTGAYGYTF. V and J are TRBV9 and TRBJ1-2; 7 nucleotides align to TRBD1. This CDR3 has 14 amino acids. Germline V gene sequence: CDR1 SGDLS, CDR2 YYNGEE. V lost 3 bases and J lost 4; bases outside the gene matches: 6.

V gene TRBV23-1 combines with J gene TRBJ2-5; D may be TRBD1 (7 bases). TRBV23-1 is filed as an ORF, its function uncertain. This CDR3 region has 17 residues. V lost 6 bases to trimming and J lost 2 bases, with 22 bases between them. CDR3 region: CASRPDKAGGRQETQYF. CDR3 nucleotides: TGCGCCAGCAGGCCAGACAAGGCAGGGGGGAGGCAAGAGACCCAGTACTTC.

The chain recombines TRBV9 with TRBJ2-7, with a weak D call TRBD2 (5 bases). The germline V and J ends were trimmed by 3 bases and 6 bases, with 13 bases remaining between them. The CDR3 is 13 amino acids. Germline V lookup: CDR1 SGDLS, CDR2 YYNGEE. Here the CDR3 DNA reads TGTGCCAGCAGCGAAGGGAGCAGTTCCGAGCAGTACTTC. Translation: CASSEGSSSEQYF.

This clone was found once. The chain employs TRBV7-6 and TRBJ1-4, with 8 bases matching TRBD1. J lost 8 bases, V lost 6 bases, and 8 bases had no gene match. Germline lookup yields CDR1 SGHVS and CDR2 FNYEAQ. The CDR3 loop spans 14 amino acids. CDR3 sequence (DNA): TGTGCCAGCAGTATCGACAGGGGCCAAGAAAAACTGTTTTTT. The encoded protein is CASSIDRGQEKLFF. Based on the CDR3 plus reference TRBV7-6 and TRBJ1-4, the full variable domain is GAGVSQSPRYKVTKRGQDVALRCDPISGHVSLYWYRQALGQGPEFLTYFNYEAQQDKSGLPNDRFSAERPEGSISTLTIQRTEQRDSAMYRCASSIDRGQEKLFFGSGTQLSVL.

The rearrangement links TRBV5-4 to TRBJ2-2; 9 positions agree with TRBD1. Germline CDR1 is SGHNT and CDR2 is YYREEE (reference sequence). V dropped 3 bases and J dropped 6; count of bases not matched to a gene: 9. The length of the CDR3 is 16 residues. The chain's CDR3 is CASSSGQGRLSGELFF. The CDR3 nucleotides are TGTGCCAGCAGCTCGGGACAGGGCCGTTTGTCCGGGGAGCTGTTTTTT.